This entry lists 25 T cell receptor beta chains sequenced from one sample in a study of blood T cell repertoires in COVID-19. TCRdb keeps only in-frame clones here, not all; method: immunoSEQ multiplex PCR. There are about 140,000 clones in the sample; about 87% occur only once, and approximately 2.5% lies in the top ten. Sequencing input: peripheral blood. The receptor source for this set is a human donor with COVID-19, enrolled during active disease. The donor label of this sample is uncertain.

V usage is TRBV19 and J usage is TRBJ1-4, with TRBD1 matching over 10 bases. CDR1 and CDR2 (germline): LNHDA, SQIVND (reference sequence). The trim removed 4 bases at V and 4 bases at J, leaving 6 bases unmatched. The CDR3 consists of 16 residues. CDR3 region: CASSTGQGGNNEKLFF. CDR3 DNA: TGTGCCAGTAGTACCGGACAGGGGGGGAATAATGAAAAACTGTTTTTT.

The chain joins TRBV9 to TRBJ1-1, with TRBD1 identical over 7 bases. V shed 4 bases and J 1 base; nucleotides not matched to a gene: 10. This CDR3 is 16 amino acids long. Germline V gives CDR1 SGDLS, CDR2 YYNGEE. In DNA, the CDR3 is TGTGCCAGCAGCCCCACGACAGGGTTAGGGAACACTGAAGCTTTCTTT. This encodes CASSPTTGLGNTEAFF. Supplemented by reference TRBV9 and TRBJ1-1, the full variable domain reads DSGVTQTPKHLITATGQRVTLRCSPRSGDLSVYWYQQSLDQGLQFLIQYYNGEERAKGNILERFSAQQFPDLHSELNLSSLELGDSALYFCASSPTTGLGNTEAFFGQGTRLTVV.

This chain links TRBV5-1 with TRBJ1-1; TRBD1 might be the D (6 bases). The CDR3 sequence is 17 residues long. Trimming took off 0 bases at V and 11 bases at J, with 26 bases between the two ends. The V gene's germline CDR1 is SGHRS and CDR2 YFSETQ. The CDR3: CASSLGFRGWGLSGAFF. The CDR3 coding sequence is TGCGCCAGCAGCTTGGGTTTTAGGGGCTGGGGGCTTTCGGGGGCTTTCTTT.

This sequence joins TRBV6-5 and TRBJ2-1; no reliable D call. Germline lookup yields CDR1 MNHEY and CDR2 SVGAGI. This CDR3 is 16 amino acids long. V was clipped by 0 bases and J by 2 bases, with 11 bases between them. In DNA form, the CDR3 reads TGTGCCAGCAGTTACTCTAAGCGACCCACCTACAATGAGCAGTTCTTC. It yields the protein CASSYSKRPTYNEQFF.

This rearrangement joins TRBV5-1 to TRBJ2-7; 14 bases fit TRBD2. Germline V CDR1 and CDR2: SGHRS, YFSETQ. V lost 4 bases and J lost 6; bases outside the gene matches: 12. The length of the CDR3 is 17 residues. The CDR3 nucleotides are TGCGCCAGCAGCCGGACGGGACTAGCGGGAGTGGAGAGCGAGCAGTACTTC. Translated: CASSRTGLAGVESEQYF.

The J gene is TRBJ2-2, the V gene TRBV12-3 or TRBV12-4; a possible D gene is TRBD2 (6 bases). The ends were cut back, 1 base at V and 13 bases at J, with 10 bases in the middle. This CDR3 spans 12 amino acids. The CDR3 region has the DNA TGTGCCAGCAGTTTAGTCAGGGACTGGCTGTTTTTT. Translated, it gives CASSLVRDWLFF.

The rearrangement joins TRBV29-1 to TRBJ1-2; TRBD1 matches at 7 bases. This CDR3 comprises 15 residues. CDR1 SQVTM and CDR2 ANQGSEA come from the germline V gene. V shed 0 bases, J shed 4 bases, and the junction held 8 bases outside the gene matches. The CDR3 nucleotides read TGCAGCGTTGAAGAAGTGACAGGGCTAGGCTATGGCTACACCTTC. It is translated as CSVEEVTGLGYGYTF.

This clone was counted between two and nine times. The CDR3 bases are TGTGCCAGCGGGCGGGCCACTGAAGCTTTCTTT. It codes for CASGRATEAFF. The rearrangement links TRBV11-3 to TRBJ1-1; D unclear. Looked up from germline, CDR1 is SGHNT and CDR2 is YENEEA. The CDR3 runs to 11 residues. V was shortened by 8 bases and J by 4 bases, with 8 bases between the two germline ends.

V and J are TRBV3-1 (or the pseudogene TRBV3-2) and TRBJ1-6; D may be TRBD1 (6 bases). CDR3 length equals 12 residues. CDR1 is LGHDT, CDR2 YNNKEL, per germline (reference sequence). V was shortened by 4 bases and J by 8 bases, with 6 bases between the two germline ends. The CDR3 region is CASSRTDSPLHF. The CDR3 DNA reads TGTGCCAGCAGCCGGACAGATTCACCCCTCCACTTT.

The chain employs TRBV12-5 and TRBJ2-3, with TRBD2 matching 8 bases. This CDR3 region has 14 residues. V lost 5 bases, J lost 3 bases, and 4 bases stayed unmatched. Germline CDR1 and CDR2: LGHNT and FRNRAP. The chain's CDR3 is CASGPGGATDTQYF. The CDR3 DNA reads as TGTGCTAGTGGTCCGGGGGGGGCAACAGATACGCAGTATTTT.

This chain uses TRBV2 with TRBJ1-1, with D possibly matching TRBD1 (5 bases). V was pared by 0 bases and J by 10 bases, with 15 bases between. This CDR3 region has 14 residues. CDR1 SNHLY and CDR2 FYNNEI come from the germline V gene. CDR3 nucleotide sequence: TGTGCCAGCAGTGAAGCGCGTCAGGGTTTGGGAGCTTTCTTT. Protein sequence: CASSEARQGLGAFF.

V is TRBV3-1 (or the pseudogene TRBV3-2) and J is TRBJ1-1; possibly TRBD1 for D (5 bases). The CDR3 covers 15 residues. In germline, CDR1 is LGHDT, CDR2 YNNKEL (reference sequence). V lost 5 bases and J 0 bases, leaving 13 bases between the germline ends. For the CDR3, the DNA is TGTGCCAGCAGCGGGGGGAAGGTTATGAACACTGAAGCTTTCTTT. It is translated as CASSGGKVMNTEAFF.

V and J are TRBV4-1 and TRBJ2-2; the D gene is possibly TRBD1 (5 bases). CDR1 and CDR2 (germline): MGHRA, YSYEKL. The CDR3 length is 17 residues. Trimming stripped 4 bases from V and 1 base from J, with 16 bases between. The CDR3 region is CASSPPPGSENTGELFF. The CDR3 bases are TGCGCCAGCAGCCCGCCCCCAGGGTCGGAGAACACCGGGGAGCTGTTTTTT.

DNA of the CDR3: TGCGCCAGCAGCCCCCCCCCTAGCGGGGGACTCCACAATGAGCAGTTCTTC. It codes for CASSPPPSGGLHNEQFF. This chain uses TRBV5-1 with TRBJ2-1, with 10 bases matching TRBD2. Trimming removed 4 bases from V and 5 bases from J; junction bases left unmatched: 12. Germline V gene lookup returns CDR1 SGHRS and CDR2 YFSETQ. The CDR3 loop spans 17 amino acids.

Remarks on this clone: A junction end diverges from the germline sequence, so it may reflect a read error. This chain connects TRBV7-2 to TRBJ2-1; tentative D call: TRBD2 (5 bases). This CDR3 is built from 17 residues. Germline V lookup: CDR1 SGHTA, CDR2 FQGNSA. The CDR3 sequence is CASTLRPGSDFYNEQFF. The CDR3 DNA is TGTGCCAGCACCTTAAGACCGGGATCCGATTTTTACAATGAGCAGTTCTTC.

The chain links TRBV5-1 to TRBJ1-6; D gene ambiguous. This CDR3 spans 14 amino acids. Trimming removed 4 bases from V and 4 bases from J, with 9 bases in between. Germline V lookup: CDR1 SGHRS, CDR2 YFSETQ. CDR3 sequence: CASSPTDYNSPLHF. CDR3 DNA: TGCGCCAGCAGCCCCACAGATTATAATTCACCCCTCCACTTT.

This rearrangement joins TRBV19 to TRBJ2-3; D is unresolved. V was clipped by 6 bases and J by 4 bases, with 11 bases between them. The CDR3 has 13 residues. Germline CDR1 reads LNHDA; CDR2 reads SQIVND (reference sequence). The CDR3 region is CASSTTFADTQYF. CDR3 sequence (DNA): TGTGCCAGTAGCACCACTTTCGCAGATACGCAGTATTTT.

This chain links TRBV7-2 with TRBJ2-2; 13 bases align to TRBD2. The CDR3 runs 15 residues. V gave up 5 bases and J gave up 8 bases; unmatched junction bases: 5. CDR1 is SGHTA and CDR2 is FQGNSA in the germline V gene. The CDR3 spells CASSRTSGRLGELFF. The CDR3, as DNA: TGTGCCAGCAGCCGGACTAGCGGGAGACTGGGGGAGCTGTTTTTT.

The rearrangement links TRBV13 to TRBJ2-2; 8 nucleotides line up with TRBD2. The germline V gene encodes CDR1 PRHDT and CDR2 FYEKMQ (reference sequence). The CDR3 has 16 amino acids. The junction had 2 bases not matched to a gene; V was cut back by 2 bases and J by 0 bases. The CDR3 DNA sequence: TGTGCCAGCAGCTTATCAGCGGGGGCGAACACCGGGGAGCTGTTTTTT. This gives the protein CASSLSAGANTGELFF.

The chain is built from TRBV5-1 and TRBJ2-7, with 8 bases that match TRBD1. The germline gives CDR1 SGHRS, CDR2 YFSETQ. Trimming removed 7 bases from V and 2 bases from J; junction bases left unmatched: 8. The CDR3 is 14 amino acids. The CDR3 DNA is TGCGCCAGCGGGACGACAGGGGAAACCTACGAGCAGTACTTC. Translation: CASGTTGETYEQYF.

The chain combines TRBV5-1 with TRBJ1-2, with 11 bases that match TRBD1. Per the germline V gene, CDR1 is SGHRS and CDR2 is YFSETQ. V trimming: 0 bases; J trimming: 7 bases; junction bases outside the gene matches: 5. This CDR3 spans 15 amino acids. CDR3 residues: CASSLAGTGGTGYTF. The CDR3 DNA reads TGCGCCAGCAGCTTGGCCGGGACAGGGGGAACTGGCTACACCTTC.

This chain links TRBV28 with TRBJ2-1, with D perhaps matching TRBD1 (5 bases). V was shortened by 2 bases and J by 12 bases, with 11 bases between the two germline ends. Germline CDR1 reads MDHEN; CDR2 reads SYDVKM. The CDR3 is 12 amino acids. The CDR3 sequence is CASSLVQGGQFF. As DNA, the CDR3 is TGTGCCAGCAGTTTAGTGCAGGGTGGGCAGTTCTTC.

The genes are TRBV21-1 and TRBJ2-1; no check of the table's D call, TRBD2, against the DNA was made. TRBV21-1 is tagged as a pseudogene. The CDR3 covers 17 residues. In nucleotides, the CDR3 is TGTGCCAGCAGCAAAGTGAGTCGAGGGCCAATTTACAATGAGCAGTTCTTC. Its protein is CASSKVSRGPIYNEQFF.

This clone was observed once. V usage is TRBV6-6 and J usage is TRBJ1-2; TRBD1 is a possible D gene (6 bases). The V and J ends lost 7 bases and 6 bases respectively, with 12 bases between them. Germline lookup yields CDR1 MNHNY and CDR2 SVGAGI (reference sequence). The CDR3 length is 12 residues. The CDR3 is CASTQGRHGYTF. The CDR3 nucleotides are TGTGCCAGCACCCAGGGGAGACATGGCTACACCTTC.

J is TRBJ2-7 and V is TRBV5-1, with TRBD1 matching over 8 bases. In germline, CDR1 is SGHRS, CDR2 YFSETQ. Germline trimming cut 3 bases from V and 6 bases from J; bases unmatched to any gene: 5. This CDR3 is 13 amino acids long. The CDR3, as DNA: TGCGCCAGCAGCTCTTCCACAGGGGGCGAGCAGTACTTC. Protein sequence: CASSSSTGGEQYF.